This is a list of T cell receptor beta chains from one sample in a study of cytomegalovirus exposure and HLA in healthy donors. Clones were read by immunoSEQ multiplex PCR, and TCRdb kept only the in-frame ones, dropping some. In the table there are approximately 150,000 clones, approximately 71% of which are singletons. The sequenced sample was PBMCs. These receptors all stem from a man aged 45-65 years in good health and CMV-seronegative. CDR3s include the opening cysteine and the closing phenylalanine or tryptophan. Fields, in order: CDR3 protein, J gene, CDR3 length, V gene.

CDR3 protein: CASSRQPYGYTF
J gene: TRBJ1-2
CDR3 length: 12
V gene: TRBV7-2

CDR3 protein: CASSRGSSYNEQFF
J gene: TRBJ2-1
CDR3 length: 14
V gene: TRBV4-1

CDR3 protein: CASSPPGGANEKLFF
J gene: TRBJ1-4
CDR3 length: 15
V gene: TRBV5-1

CDR3 protein: CASSLDGTGGDYGYTF
J gene: TRBJ1-2
CDR3 length: 16
V gene: TRBV5-1

CDR3 protein: CASSPKDTRDTEAFF
J gene: TRBJ1-1
CDR3 length: 15
V gene: TRBV18

CDR3 protein: CASSSGLASGGYTQYF
J gene: TRBJ2-3
CDR3 length: 16
V gene: TRBV7-7

CDR3 protein: CASSVEEGAYYGYTF
J gene: TRBJ1-2
CDR3 length: 15
V gene: TRBV9

CDR3 protein: CASSTRTGAGTEAFF
J gene: TRBJ1-1
CDR3 length: 15
V gene: TRBV6-5

CDR3 protein: CASSFYGELFF
J gene: TRBJ2-2
CDR3 length: 11
V gene: TRBV28

CDR3 protein: CASSPPWGGTGELFF
J gene: TRBJ2-2
CDR3 length: 15
V gene: TRBV5-1

CDR3 protein: CASSYSNGDTVF
J gene: TRBJ1-4
CDR3 length: 12
V gene: TRBV6-6

CDR3 protein: CASSLDRTGIYGYTF
J gene: TRBJ1-2
CDR3 length: 15
V gene: TRBV5-1

CDR3 protein: CATSREGQGEKLFF
J gene: TRBJ1-4
CDR3 length: 14
V gene: TRBV15

CDR3 protein: CASSIGSGGNYEQYF
J gene: TRBJ2-7
CDR3 length: 15
V gene: TRBV19

CDR3 protein: CASSALTGGPLHF
J gene: TRBJ1-6
CDR3 length: 13
V gene: TRBV19

CDR3 protein: CASSESGLAGGWETQYF
J gene: TRBJ2-5
CDR3 length: 17
V gene: TRBV2

CDR3 protein: CASSLVGEAEAFF
J gene: TRBJ1-1
CDR3 length: 13
V gene: TRBV7-9

CDR3 protein: CASSTDRGREPQHF
J gene: TRBJ1-5
CDR3 length: 14
V gene: TRBV5-6

CDR3 protein: CASSPLPRFDYEQYF
J gene: TRBJ2-7
CDR3 length: 15
V gene: TRBV6-1

CDR3 protein: CSLGQVYGYTF
J gene: TRBJ1-2
CDR3 length: 11
V gene: TRBV20-1

CDR3 protein: CASSLIGRNTEAFF
J gene: TRBJ1-1
CDR3 length: 14
V gene: TRBV7-3

CDR3 protein: CASAPTGGFPNYGYTF
J gene: TRBJ1-2
CDR3 length: 16
V gene: TRBV19

CDR3 protein: CASSSGDSGANVLTF
J gene: TRBJ2-6
CDR3 length: 15
V gene: TRBV7-3

CDR3 protein: CASSSGTTNTGELFF
J gene: TRBJ2-2
CDR3 length: 15
V gene: TRBV7-6

CDR3 protein: CASSVQGGNEQFF
J gene: TRBJ2-1
CDR3 length: 13
V gene: TRBV9

CDR3 protein: CASSPGGAGISYEQYF
J gene: TRBJ2-7
CDR3 length: 16
V gene: TRBV4-1

CDR3 protein: CASSLEGTGNEKLFF
J gene: TRBJ1-4
CDR3 length: 15
V gene: TRBV11-2

CDR3 protein: CASSQDSRGTYEQYF
J gene: TRBJ2-7
CDR3 length: 15
V gene: TRBV4-3

CDR3 protein: CASSLASGGINNEQFF
J gene: TRBJ2-1
CDR3 length: 16
V gene: TRBV5-4

CDR3 protein: CASSRQGNEKLFF
J gene: TRBJ1-4
CDR3 length: 13
V gene: TRBV4-1

CDR3 protein: CASSPGTGGAKTYEQYF
J gene: TRBJ2-7
CDR3 length: 17
V gene: TRBV25-1

CDR3 protein: CASSQGQGGRYGYTF
J gene: TRBJ1-2
CDR3 length: 15
V gene: TRBV5-1

CDR3 protein: CASSGQGLISGNTIYF
J gene: TRBJ1-3
CDR3 length: 16
V gene: TRBV7-8

CDR3 protein: CASSTMLGPSYNEQFF
J gene: TRBJ2-1
CDR3 length: 16
V gene: TRBV14

CDR3 protein: CASSDGTSVTGELFF
J gene: TRBJ2-2
CDR3 length: 15
V gene: TRBV11-2

CDR3 protein: CASSIAQRNTEAFF
J gene: TRBJ1-1
CDR3 length: 14
V gene: TRBV19

CDR3 protein: CASSFRAGELFF
J gene: TRBJ2-2
CDR3 length: 12
V gene: TRBV6-5

CDR3 protein: CASQLGGANTGELFF
J gene: TRBJ2-2
CDR3 length: 15
V gene: TRBV10-2

CDR3 protein: CASSSALTGAISYEQYF
J gene: TRBJ2-7
CDR3 length: 17
V gene: TRBV5-6

CDR3 protein: CASSLGQLLGEQYF
J gene: TRBJ2-7
CDR3 length: 14
V gene: TRBV11-2

CDR3 protein: CASSSSLARSSYNEQFF
J gene: TRBJ2-1
CDR3 length: 17
V gene: TRBV7-8